The T cell receptor (beta chain) under discussion was sequenced for a study of identical twins (dated by TCRdb to about 2016). Study-wide context: The study deep-sequenced TCR alpha and beta repertoires from monozygotic twins, unrelated adults of various ages and cord blood to test whether fetal clonotypes persist. Replicate twin experiments were performed at different times using different library preparation protocols to rule out contamination. What the authors observed across the whole study: In monozygotic twins, recombination models systematically underestimated out-of-frame TCR alpha sharing, but the models matched the sharing seen between unrelated individuals. Compared with coincidental sharing between unrelated individuals, out-of-frame TCR alpha sequences shared between twins showed an excess of sequences with low generation probability. Because the same donors could not be followed over many years, the conclusions relied on cross-sectional statistical analysis. A weaker excess of twin sharing was found in beta out-of-frame sequences because the signal-to-noise ratio was lowered by fewer shared sequences. Fewer insertions were carried by abundant cord blood beta clonotypes; a weaker similar trend was observed in young adult naive repertoires, while no such trend was observed in memory repertoires. Invariant T cells such as MAIT and iNKT could partly confound zero-insertion analyses, although diverse VJ usage argued against such confounding for most clonotypes.

Only a few counts were recorded for this clonotype. Its binding antigen is unknown. No qualities accompany the bases; no much larger clone lies one base away. All donors were healthy Caucasians. The twin cohort consisted of three pairs of female monozygotic twins, all aged roughly 18 to 29 years. Positive isolation kits from Invitrogen were used to isolate CD4+ and CD8+ T cell populations. The CDR3, cysteine through phenylalanine, is 15 amino acids long. The only DNA kept is the CDR3, 45 bases in frame from the first base. V lost 2 bases and J lost 6 bases; the stretch between them is 13 bases long. The germline V gene sets CDR1 to SGHTA and CDR2 to FQGNSA. The library was prepared using 5' RACE. Sequencing was performed on an Illumina HiSeq 2000. A universal primer binding site was added through template switching, and the final cDNA carried a unique molecular identifier so that TCR cDNA molecules could be counted accurately. Specific primers in the conserved constant-segment region were used to synthesize first-strand cDNA for TCR alpha and beta chains. To control for contamination, each cDNA library was double barcoded with a SMART-Mk sample barcode plus Illumina barcodes. TruSeq adapter sequences and Illumina sample barcodes were added in two successive PCR steps. TCR alpha and beta cDNA libraries were sequenced on the Illumina HiSeq platform with custom primers. As for how the authors treated the data: MiGEC was used to process raw reads and extract unique molecular identifiers, and MiXCR was used to find CDR3 positions. Recombination models were inferred per individual with the repgenHMM and IGoR tools using an EM algorithm. Shared clonotypes were analyzed with the tcR package in R, and sharing was normalized by the product of cloneset sizes. To study raw recombination without the effects of thymic and clonal selection, out-of-frame nonproductive sequences were analyzed. Through fastp at Q25 and MiXCR, TCRdb rebuilt clones from the public reads, retaining in-frame beta chains. Every entry covers one CDR3 protein and lists the most common genes and DNA from its rows. Clone size and V and J calls follow TCRdb, not the original study. This sample is represented by about 520,000 distinct CDR3 sequences; 22% of them were singletons. 0.8% to 1% of the sample belongs to the ten largest clones.

This sample was shared with a second study, whose subject was T cells expressing NK-cell markers. The second study reports: Three sorted T-cell subsets (CD3+CD56+NKG2C+, CD3+CD56+NKG2C- and CD3+CD56-NKG2C+) from 7 to 9 donors had their TCR beta-chain repertoires profiled. Among the eight sequenced donors, only one was HCMV-seronegative, while the other seven were HCMV-seropositive. In several experiments an anti-gammadeltaTCR antibody was added to restrict sorting to alphabetaTCR-expressing T cells. In more than 5 donors, the dominant CD3+CD56+NKG2C+ clonotypes were found to rank among the top 10 CD8+ clonotypes and to make up roughly 1.0-7.5% of CD8+ T cells. Those dominant clonotypes were again the most abundant among CD3+CD56-NKG2C+ cells in a handful of donors, at 28.3-60.1%. Whether the expanded NKG2C-expressing T cell clones were specific for HCMV antigens remained unclear. The study sequenced eight donors, all healthy volunteers chosen at random: three men and five women. A commercial ELISA kit detecting HCMV-specific IgG in serum was used to determine HCMV serostatus. MIGEC was used to demultiplex reads and group reads by UMI, and MiTCR was used to assemble and quantify clonotypes. To exclude erroneous sequences, any TCR cDNA sequence not supported by at least two reads was discarded. The tcR package was used for downstream repertoire analysis, and clonotypes were matched between fractions using CDR3 nucleotide sequence together with V segment. VDJmatch was used to annotate antigen specificity against VDJdb, with one amino acid substitution in CDR3 allowed.

The sequenced sample consisted of CD4+ T cells sorted from blood. This receptor was taken from a young woman in good health. This chain joins TRBV7-2 to TRBJ1-4; a tentative D call is TRBD1 (6 bases match). The DNA sequence is TGTGCCAGCAGCTTACTCGTCAGGGGTTATGAAAAACTGTTTTTT. This encodes CASSLLVRGYEKLFF. With the portions outside the CDR3 filled from the reference TRBV7-2 and TRBJ1-4 genes, the complete variable region becomes GAGVSQSPSNKVTEKGKDVELRCDPISGHTALYWYRQSLGQGLEFLIYFQGNSAPDKSGLPSDRFSAERTGGSVSTLTIQRTQQEDSAVYLCASSLLVRGYEKLFFGSGTQLSVL.